The 5 T cell receptor beta chains reported below all come from one sample, sequenced in a study of blood T cell repertoires in COVID-19. Some clones are missing from TCRdb's copy, which holds only in-frame ones; the method was immunoSEQ multiplex PCR. The table has some 13,000 clones, less than 90% seen once. The sample was peripheral blood. The receptor source for this set is a man older than 75 with acute or convalescent COVID-19.

The chain uses TRBV5-1 and TRBJ2-5, with TRBD2 matching 7 bases. The CDR3 is made up of 15 amino acids. The germline V gene has CDR1 SGHRS and CDR2 YFSETQ. V was pared by 2 bases and J by 4 bases, with 8 bases of the junction left unmatched. CDR3 residues: CASSFSPREGETQYF. CDR3 DNA sequence: TGCGCCAGCAGCTTTAGTCCCAGGGAGGGAGAGACCCAGTACTTC.

This clone was observed once. The rearrangement uses TRBV2 and TRBJ2-7, with D perhaps TRBD2 (7 bases). The germline V gene has CDR1 SNHLY and CDR2 FYNNEI. This CDR3 contains 15 residues. Trimming removed 7 bases at V and 3 bases at J, with 19 bases between. The CDR3 DNA follows: TGTGCCAGCAAGGTGGGAGGGGGATTCGTCTACGAGCAGTACTTC. Encoded protein: CASKVGGGFVYEQYF.

This chain joins TRBV7-2 and TRBJ1-5; 8 bases align to TRBD1. This CDR3 comprises 16 residues. V was pared by 5 bases and J by 4 bases, with 10 bases of the junction left unmatched. CDR1 SGHTA and CDR2 FQGNSA come from the germline V gene. CDR3 in DNA: TGTGCCAGCAGCGTAGGACAGGGCGGTTGGAATCAGCCCCAGCATTTT. Amino acid sequence: CASSVGQGGWNQPQHF.

The V and J genes are TRBV6-1 and TRBJ1-5; 7 nucleotides agree with TRBD1. Germline CDR1 reads MNHNS; CDR2 reads SASEGT. Losses at the gene ends were 6 bases for V and 3 bases for J; bases not matched to a gene: 5. This CDR3 region has 14 residues. The CDR3 nucleotides are TGTGCCAGCAGATCCGGGACAGACAATCAGCCCCAGCATTTT. This encodes CASRSGTDNQPQHF.

The chain has TRBV19 and TRBJ1-1; TRBD1 is a possible D gene (6 bases). Trimming took 5 bases from V and 5 from J, leaving 18 bases between them. This CDR3 has 15 residues. Germline CDR1 LNHDA, CDR2 SQIVND (reference sequence). DNA for the CDR3: TGTGCCAGTAGTTCCCCCGCAGGGGCCCGAACTGAAGCTTTCTTT. Amino acids: CASSSPAGARTEAFF.